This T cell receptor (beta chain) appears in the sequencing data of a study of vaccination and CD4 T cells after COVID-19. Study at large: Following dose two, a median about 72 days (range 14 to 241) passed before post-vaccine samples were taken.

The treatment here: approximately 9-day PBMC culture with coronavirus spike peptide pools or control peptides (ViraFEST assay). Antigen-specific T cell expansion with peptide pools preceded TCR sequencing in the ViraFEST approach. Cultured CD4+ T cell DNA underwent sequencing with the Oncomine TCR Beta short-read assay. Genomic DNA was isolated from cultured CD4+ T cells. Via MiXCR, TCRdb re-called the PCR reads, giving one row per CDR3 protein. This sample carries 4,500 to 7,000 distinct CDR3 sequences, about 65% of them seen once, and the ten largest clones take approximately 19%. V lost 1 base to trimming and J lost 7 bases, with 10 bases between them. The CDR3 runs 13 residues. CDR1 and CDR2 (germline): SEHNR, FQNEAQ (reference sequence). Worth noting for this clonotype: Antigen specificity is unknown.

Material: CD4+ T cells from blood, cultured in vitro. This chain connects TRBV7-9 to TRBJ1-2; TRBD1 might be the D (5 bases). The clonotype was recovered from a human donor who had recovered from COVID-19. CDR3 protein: CASSLVRGFGYTF. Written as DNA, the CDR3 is TGTGCCAGCAGCTTAGTGAGGGGTTTTGGCTACACCTTC. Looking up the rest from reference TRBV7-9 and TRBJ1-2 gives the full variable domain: DTGVSQNPRHKITKRGQNVTFRCDPISEHNRLYWYRQTLGQGPEFLTYFQNEAQLEKSRLLSDRFSAERPKGSFSTLEIQRTEQGDSAMYLCASSLVRGFGYTFGSGTRLTVV.